This TCR beta chain was found in a study of T cell responses to AZD1222 COVID-19 vaccine. This CDR3 comprises 13 residues. Trimming took 3 bases from V and 11 from J, leaving 17 bases between them. Germline CDR1 is SGHNT and CDR2 is YYREEE (reference sequence). The assay was immunoSEQ multiplex PCR, and TCRdb's table has in-frame clones only and misses some. The sample records approximately 100,000 clones, around nine tenths being singletons. Sequencing used peripheral blood, obtained on day 0 of AZD1222 vaccination. V and J are TRBV5-4 and TRBJ1-1; D is possibly TRBD1 (5 bases). The sequence came from an adult in good health. Here the CDR3 reads CASSSGRAPEAFF. The CDR3 DNA reads TGTGCCAGCAGCTCGGGACGGGCCCCGGAGGCTTTCTTT.